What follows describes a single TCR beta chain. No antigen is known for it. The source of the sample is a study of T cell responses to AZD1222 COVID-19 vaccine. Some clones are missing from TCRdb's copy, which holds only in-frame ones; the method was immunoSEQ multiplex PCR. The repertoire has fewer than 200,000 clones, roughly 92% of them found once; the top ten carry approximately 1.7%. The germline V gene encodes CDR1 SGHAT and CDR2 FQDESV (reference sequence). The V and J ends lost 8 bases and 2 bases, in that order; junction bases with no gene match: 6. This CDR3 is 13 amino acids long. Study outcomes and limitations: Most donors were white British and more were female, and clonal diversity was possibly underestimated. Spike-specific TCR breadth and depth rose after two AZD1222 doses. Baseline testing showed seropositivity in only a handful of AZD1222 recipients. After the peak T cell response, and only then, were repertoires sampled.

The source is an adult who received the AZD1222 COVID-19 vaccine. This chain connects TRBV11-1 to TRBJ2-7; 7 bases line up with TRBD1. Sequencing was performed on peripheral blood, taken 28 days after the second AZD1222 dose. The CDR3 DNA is TGTGCCAGCTCCGGGACAGCCACCTACGAGCAGTACTTC. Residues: CASSGTATYEQYF.